This T cell receptor beta chain was sequenced in a study of vaccination effects on CD4 cells after COVID-19. Assay used: immunoSEQ multiplex PCR; TCRdb lists only in-frame clones, some missing. Of roughly 65,000 clones in the sample, around 76% are singletons; the top ten hold around 2.7%. Germline V CDR1 and CDR2: SEHNR, FQNEAQ (reference sequence). This CDR3 comprises 14 residues. Between the trimmed V and J ends, which lost 3 bases and 0 bases, there was a span of 8 bases. With respect to this clone: Its target is unknown.

Using viral peptide pools, the ViraFEST assay grew out antigen-specific CD4+ T cells prior to sequencing. Following 10 days of culture, CD4+ T cells were isolated. People in the vaccine group had not been infected with SARS-CoV-2 before, and their nucleocapsid antibodies were negative. The sequenced sample was CD4+ T cells from PBMCs cultured with HCoV-NL63 spike peptides, obtained before COVID-19 vaccination. V gene TRBV7-9 combines with J gene TRBJ2-5; no clear D. The TCR sequence derives from a human donor who received a COVID-19 vaccine. In DNA, the CDR3 is TGTGCCAGCAGCTTTCCGACGAACCAAGAGACCCAGTACTTC. Residues: CASSFPTNQETQYF.